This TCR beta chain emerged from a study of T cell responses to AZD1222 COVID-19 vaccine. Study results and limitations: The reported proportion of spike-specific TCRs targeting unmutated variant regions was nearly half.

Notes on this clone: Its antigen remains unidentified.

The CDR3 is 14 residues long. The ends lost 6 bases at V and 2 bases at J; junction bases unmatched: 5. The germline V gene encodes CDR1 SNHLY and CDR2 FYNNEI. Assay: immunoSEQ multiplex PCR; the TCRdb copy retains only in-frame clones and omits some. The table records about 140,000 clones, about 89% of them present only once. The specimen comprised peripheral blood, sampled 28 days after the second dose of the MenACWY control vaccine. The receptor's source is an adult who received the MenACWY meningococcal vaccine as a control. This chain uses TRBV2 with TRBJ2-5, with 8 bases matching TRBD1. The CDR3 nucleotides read TGTGCCAGCAGACGGGACAGGACTCAAGAGACCCAGTACTTC. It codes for CASRRDRTQETQYF.